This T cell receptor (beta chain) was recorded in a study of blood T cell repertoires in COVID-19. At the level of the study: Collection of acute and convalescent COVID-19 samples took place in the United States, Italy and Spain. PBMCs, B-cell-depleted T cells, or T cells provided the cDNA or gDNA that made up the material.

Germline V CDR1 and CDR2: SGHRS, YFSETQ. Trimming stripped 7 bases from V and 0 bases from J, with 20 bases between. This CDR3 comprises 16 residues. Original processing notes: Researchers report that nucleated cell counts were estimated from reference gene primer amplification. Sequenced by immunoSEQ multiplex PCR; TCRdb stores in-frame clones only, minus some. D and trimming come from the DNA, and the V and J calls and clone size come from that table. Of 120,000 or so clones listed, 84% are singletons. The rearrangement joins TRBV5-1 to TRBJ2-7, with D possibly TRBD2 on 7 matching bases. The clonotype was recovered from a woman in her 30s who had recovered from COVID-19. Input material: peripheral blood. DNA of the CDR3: TGCGCCAGCGAACGGGGGGACAATGATAACTCCTACGAGCAGTACTTC. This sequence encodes CASERGDNDNSYEQYF.